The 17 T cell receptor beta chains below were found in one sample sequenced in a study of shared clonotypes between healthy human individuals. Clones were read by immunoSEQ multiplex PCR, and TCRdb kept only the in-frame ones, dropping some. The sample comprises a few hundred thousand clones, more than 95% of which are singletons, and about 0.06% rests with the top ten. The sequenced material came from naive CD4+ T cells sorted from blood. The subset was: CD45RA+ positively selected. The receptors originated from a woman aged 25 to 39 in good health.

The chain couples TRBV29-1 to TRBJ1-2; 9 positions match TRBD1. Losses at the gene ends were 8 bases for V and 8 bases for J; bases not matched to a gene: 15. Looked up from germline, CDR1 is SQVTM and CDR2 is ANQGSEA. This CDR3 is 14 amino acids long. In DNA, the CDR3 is TGCAGCTGTTGGGTTGGGGGACAGGGCCTCGGCTACACCTTC. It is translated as CSCWVGGQGLGYTF.

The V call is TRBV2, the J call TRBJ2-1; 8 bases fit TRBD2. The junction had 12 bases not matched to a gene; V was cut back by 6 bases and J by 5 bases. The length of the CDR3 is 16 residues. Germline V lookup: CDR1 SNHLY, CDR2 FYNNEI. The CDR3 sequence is CASSAPGTRSHNEQFF. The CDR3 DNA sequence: TGTGCCAGCAGCGCCCCCGGGACTAGGTCCCACAATGAGCAGTTCTTC.

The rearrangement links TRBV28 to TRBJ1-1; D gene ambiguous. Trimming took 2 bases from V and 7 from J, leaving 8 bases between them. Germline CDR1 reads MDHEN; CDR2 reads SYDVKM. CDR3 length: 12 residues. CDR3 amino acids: CASSLPGFEAFF. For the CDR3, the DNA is TGTGCCAGCAGTTTACCCGGGTTTGAAGCTTTCTTT. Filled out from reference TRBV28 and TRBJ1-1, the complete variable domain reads DVKVTQSSRYLVKRTGEKVFLECVQDMDHENMFWYRQDPGLGLRLIYFSYDVKMKEKGDIPEGYSVSREKKERFSLILESASTNQTSMYLCASSLPGFEAFFGQGTRLTVV.

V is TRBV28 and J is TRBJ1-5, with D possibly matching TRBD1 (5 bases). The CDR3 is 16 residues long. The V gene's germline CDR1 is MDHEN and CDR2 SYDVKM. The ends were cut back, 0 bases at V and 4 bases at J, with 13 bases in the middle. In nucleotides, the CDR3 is TGTGCCAGCAGTTTATGGCAGGGTAAAAGAAATCAGCCCCAGCATTTT. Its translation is CASSLWQGKRNQPQHF.

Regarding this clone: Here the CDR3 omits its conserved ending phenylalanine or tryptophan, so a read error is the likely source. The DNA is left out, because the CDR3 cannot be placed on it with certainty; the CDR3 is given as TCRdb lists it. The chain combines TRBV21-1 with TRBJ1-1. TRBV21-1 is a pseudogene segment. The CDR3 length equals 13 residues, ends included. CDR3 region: CASRIDGNTEAFS.

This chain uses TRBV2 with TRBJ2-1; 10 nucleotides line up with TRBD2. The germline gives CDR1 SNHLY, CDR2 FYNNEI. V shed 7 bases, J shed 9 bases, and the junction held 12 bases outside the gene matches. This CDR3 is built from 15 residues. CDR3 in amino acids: CASITSGKLMGEQFF. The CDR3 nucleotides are TGTGCCAGCATCACTAGCGGGAAATTGATGGGTGAGCAGTTCTTC.

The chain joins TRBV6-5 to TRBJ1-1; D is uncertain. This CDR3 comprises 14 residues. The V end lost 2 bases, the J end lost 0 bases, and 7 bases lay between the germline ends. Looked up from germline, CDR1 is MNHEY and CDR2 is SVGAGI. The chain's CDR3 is CASSYGELNTEAFF. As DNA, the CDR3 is TGTGCCAGCAGTTACGGGGAGCTGAACACTGAAGCTTTCTTT.

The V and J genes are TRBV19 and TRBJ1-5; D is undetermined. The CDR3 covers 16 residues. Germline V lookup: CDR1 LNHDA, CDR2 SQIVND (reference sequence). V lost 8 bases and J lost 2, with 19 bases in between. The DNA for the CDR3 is TGTGCCAGTGCCGCGGCGTCCGAAAACGGCAATCAGCCCCAGCATTTT. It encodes CASAAASENGNQPQHF. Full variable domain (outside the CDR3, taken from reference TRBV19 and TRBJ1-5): DGGITQSPKYLFRKEGQNVTLSCEQNLNHDAMYWYRQDPGQGLRLIYYSQIVNDFQKGDIAEGYSVSREKKESFPLTVTSAQKNPTAFYLCASAAASENGNQPQHFGDGTRLSIL.

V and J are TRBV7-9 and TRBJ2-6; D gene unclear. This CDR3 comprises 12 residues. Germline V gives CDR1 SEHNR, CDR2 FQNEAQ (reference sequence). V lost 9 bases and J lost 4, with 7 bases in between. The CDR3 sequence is CASASGANVLTF. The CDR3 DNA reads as TGTGCCAGTGCTTCGGGGGCCAACGTCCTGACTTTC. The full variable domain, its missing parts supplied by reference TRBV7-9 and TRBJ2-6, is DTGVSQNPRHKITKRGQNVTFRCDPISEHNRLYWYRQTLGQGPEFLTYFQNEAQLEKSRLLSDRFSAERPKGSFSTLEIQRTEQGDSAMYLCASASGANVLTFGAGSRLTVL.

The CDR3 loop reads CSVVVAGPPYEQYF. CDR3 in DNA: TGCAGCGTTGTGGTGGCAGGGCCACCCTACGAGCAGTACTTC. V gene TRBV29-1 combines with J gene TRBJ2-7; D possibly corresponds to TRBD1 (5 bases). In germline, CDR1 is SQVTM, CDR2 ANQGSEA. Trimming removed 4 bases from V and 2 bases from J, with 15 bases in between. The CDR3 contains 14 residues.

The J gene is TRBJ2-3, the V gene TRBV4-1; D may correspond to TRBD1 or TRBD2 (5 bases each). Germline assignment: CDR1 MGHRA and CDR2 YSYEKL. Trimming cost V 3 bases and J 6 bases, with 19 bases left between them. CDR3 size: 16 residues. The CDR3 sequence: CASSQWGISGADTQYF. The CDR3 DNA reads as TGCGCCAGCAGCCAGTGGGGGATCTCTGGTGCTGATACGCAGTATTTT.

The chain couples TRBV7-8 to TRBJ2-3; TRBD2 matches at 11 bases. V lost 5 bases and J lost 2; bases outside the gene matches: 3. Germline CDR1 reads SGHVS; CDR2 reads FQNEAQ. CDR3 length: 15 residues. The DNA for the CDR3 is TGTGCCAGCAGCAGTAGCGGGGGGGCCACAGATACGCAGTATTTT. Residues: CASSSSGGATDTQYF.

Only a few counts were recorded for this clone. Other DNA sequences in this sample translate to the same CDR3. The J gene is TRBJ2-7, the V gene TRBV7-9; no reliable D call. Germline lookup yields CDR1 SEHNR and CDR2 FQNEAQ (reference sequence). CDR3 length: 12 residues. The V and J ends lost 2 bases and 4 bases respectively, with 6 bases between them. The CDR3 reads CASSLIPYEQYF. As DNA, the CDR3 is TGTGCCAGCAGCTTAATACCATACGAGCAGTACTTC.

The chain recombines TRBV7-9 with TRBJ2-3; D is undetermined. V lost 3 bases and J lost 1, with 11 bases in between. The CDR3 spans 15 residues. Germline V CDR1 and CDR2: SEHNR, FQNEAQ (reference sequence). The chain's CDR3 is CASSFWKRRTDTQYF. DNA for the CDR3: TGTGCCAGCAGCTTTTGGAAGCGTCGCACAGATACGCAGTATTTT.

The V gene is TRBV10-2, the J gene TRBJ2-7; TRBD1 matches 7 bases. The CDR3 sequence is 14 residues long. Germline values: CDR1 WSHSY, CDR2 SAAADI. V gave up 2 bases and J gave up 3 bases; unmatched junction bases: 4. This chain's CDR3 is CASSEPDRDYEQYF. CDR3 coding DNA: TGCGCCAGCAGTGAGCCCGACAGGGACTACGAGCAGTACTTC.

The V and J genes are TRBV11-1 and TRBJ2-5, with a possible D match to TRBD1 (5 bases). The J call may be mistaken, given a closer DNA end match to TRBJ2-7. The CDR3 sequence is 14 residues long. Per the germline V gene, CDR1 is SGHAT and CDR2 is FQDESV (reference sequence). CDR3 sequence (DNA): TGTGCCAGCAAACCAGACCCAAACAGGTACGAGCAGTACTTC. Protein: CASKPDPNRYEQYF.

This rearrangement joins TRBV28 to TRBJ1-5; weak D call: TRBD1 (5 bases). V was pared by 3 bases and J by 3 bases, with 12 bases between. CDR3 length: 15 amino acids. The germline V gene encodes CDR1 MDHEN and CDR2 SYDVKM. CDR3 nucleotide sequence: TGTGCCAGCAGTTTTTCAGGGATCCCCAATCAGCCCCAGCATTTT. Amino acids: CASSFSGIPNQPQHF.